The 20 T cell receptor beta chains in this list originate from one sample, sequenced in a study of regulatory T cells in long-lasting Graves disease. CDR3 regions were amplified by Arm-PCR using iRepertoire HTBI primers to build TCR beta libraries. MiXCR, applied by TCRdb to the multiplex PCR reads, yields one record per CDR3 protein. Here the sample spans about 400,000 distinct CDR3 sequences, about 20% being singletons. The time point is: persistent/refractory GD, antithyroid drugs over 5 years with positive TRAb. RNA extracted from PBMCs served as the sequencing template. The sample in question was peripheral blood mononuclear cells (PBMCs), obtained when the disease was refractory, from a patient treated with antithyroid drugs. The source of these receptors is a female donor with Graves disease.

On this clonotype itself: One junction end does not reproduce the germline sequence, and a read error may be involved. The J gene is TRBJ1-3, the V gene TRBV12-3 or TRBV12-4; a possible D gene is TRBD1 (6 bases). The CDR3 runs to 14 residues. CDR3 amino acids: CTSSSWTAGNTIYF. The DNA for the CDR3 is TGTACCAGCAGTTCCTGGACAGCCGGAAACACCATATATTTT.

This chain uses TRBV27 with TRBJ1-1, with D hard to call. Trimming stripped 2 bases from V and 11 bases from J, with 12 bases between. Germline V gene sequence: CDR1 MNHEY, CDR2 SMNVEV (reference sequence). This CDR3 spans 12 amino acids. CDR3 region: CASSLPGFTAFF. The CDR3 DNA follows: TGTGCCAGCAGTTTACCGGGGTTTACGGCTTTCTTT.

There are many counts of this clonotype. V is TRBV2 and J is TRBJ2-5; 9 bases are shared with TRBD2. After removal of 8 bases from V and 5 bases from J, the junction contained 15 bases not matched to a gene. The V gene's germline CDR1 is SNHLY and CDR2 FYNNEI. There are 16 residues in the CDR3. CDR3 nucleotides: TGTGCCAGCTTCGGCGGGAGGGGGTTTCAATCGGAGACCCAGTACTTC. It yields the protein CASFGGRGFQSETQYF.

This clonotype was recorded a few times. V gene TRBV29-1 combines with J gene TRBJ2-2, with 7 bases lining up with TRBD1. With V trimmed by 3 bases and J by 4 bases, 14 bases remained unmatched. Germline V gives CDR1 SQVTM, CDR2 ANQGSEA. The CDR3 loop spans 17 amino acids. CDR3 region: CSVESPVDREGTGELFF. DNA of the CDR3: TGCAGCGTTGAGAGCCCAGTTGACAGGGAAGGCACCGGGGAGCTGTTTTTT.

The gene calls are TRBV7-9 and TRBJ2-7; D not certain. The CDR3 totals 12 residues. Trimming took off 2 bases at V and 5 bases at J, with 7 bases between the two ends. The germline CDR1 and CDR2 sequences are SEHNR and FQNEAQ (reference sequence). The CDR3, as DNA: TGTGCCAGCAGCTTACTCCTAAACGAGCAGTACTTC. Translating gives CASSLLLNEQYF.

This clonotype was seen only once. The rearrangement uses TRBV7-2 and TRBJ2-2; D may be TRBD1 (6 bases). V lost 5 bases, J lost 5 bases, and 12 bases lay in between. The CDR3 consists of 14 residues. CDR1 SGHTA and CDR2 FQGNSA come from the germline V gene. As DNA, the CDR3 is TGTGCCAGCAGCGCGCCCAGGGGAACCGGGGAGCTGTTTTTT. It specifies CASSAPRGTGELFF.

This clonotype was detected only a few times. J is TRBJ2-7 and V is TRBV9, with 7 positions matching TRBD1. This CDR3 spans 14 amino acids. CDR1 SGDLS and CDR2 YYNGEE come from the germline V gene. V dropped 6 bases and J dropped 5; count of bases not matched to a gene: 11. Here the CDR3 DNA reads TGTGCCAGCAACCTACAGGGGTCCGGGCACGAGCAGTACTTC. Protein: CASNLQGSGHEQYF.

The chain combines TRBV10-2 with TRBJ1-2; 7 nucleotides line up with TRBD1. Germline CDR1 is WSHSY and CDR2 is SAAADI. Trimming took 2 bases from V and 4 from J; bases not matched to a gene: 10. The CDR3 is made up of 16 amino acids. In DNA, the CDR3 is TGCGCCAGCAGTGAGGCCCCGTTCAACAGGGGCTATGGCTACACCTTC. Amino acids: CASSEAPFNRGYGYTF.

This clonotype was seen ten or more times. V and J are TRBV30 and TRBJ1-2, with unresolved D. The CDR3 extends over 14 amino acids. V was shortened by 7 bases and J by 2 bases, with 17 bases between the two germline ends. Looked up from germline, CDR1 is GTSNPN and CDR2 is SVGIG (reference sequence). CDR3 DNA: TGTGCCTCCACCCCGGGGATCGGGAACTATGGCTACACCTTC. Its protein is CASTPGIGNYGYTF.

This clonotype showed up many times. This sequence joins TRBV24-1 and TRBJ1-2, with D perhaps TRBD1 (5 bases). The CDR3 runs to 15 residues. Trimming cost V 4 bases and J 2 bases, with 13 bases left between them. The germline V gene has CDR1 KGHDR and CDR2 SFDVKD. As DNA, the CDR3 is TGTGCCACCAGTGACTCACTCGGGGGAAACTATGGCTACACCTTC. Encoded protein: CATSDSLGGNYGYTF.

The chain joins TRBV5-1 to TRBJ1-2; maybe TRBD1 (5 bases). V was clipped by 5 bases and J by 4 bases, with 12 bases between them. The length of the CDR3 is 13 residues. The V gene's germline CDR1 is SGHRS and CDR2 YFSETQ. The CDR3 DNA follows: TGCGCCAGCAGACTGGGGCCGTCCTATGGCTACACCTTC. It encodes CASRLGPSYGYTF.

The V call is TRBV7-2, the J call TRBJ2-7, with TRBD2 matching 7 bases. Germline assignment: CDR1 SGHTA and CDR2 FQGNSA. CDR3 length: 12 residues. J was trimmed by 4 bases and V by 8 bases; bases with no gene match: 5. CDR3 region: CASEGLKYEQYF. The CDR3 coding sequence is TGTGCCAGCGAGGGACTAAAATACGAGCAGTACTTC.

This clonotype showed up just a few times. CDR3 bases: TGTGCCTGGAGGATGGGACAGGGAGTTAATTCACCCCTCCACTTT. This sequence encodes CAWRMGQGVNSPLHF. The V call is TRBV30, the J call TRBJ1-6; 9 bases are a match to TRBD1. J gave up 6 bases and V 3 bases, and 6 bases lay outside the gene matches. The CDR3 totals 15 residues. Germline values: CDR1 GTSNPN, CDR2 SVGIG (reference sequence). Complete variable domain (other parts from reference TRBV30 and TRBJ1-6): SQTIHQWPATLVQPVGSPLSLECTVEGTSNPNLYWYRQAAGRGLQLLFYSVGIGQISSEVPQNLSASRPQDRQFILSSKKLLLSDSGFYLCAWRMGQGVNSPLHFGNGTRLTVT.

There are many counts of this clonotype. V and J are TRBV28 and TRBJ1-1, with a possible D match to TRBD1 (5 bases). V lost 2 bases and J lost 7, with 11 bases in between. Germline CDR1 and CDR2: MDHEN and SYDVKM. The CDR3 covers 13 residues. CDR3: CASSLRGVDEAFF. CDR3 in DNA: TGTGCCAGCAGTTTAAGAGGGGTAGATGAAGCTTTCTTT.

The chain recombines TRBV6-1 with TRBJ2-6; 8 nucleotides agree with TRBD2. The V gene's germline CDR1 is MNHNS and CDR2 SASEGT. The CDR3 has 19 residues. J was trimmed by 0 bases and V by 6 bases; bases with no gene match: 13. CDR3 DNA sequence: TGTGCCAGCAGCAATAGGATGACCGGGAGGGGCTCTGGGGCCAACGTCCTGACTTTC. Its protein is CASSNRMTGRGSGANVLTF.

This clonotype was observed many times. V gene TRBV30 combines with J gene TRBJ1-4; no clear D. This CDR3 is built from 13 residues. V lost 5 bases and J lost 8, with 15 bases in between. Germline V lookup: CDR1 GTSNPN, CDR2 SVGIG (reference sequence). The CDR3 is CAWSERVGEKLFF. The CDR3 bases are TGTGCCTGGTCGGAAAGGGTGGGGGAAAAACTGTTTTTT.

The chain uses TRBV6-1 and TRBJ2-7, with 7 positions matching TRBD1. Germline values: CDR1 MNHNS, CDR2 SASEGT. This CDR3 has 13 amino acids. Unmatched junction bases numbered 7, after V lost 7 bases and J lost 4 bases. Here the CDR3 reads CASTIGTAYEQYF. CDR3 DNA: TGTGCCAGCACTATAGGGACAGCATACGAGCAGTACTTC.

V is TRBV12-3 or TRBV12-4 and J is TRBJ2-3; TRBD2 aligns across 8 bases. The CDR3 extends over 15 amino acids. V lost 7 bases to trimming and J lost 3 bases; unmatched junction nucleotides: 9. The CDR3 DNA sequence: TGTGCCAGCACCCCAGCGGGAGTAGGGACAGATACGCAGTATTTT. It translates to CASTPAGVGTDTQYF.

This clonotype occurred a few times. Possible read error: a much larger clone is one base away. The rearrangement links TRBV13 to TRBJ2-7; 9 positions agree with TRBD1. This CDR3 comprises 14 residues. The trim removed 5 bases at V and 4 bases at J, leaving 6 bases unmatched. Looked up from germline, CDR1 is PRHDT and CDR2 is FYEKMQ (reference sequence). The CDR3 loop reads CASSPGTGKYEQYF. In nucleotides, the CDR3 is TGTGCCAGCAGCCCCGGGACAGGGAAGTACGAGCAGTACTTC.

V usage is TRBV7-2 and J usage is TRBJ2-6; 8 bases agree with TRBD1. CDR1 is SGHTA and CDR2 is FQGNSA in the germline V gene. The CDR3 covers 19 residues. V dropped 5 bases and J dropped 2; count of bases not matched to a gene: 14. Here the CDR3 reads CASSPRTGRFPAGANVLTF. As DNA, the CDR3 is TGTGCCAGCAGCCCGCGGACAGGGCGGTTCCCGGCTGGGGCCAACGTCCTGACTTTC.